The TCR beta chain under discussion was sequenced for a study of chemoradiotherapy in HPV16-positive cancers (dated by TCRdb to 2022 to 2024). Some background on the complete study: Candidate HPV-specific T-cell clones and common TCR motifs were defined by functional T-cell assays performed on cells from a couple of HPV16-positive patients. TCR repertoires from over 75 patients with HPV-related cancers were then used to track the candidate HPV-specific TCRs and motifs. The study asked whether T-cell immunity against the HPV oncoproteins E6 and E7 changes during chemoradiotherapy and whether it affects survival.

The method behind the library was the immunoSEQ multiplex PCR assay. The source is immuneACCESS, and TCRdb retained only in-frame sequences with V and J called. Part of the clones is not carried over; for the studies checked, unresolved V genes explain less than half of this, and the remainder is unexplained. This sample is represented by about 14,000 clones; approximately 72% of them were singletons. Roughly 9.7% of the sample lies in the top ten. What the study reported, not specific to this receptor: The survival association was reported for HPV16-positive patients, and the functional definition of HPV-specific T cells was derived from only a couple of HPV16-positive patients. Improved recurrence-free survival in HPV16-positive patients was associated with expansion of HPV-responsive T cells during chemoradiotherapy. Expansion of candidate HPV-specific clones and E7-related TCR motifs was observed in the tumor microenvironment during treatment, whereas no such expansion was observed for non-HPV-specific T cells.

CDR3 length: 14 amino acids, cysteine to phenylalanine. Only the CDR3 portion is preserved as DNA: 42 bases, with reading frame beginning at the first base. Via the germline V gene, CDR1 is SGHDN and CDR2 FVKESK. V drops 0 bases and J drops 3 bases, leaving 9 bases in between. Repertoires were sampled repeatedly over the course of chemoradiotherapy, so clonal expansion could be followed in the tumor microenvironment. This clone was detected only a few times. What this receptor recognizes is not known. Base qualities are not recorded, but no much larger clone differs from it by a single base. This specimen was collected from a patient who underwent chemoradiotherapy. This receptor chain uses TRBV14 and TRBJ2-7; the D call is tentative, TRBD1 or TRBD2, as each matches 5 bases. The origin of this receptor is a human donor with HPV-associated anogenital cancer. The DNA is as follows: TGTGCCAGCAGCCAAGAGGGGGATCTCTACGAGCAGTACTTC. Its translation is CASSQEGDLYEQYF.